This T cell receptor (beta chain) was identified during a study of blood T cell repertoires in COVID-19. Looking at the study overall: Sites in the United States, Italy and Spain provided acute and convalescent COVID-19 samples.

The CDR3 runs to 12 residues. Germline V CDR1 and CDR2: GTSNPN, SVGIG (reference sequence). V lost 7 bases to trimming and J lost 7 bases, with 14 bases between them. Seattle researchers signed up patients amid active infection and tracked them longitudinally. TCRdb's copy holds only in-frame clones and misses some; the assay was immunoSEQ multiplex PCR. The table has a few hundred thousand clones, around 85% seen once. The rearrangement uses TRBV30 and TRBJ2-1; D gene uncertain. This receptor was taken from a woman aged 70 to 79 with COVID-19, enrolled during active disease. The sequenced sample was peripheral blood. The CDR3 loop reads CASLVAVNEQFF. The CDR3 region has the DNA TGTGCCTCTCTGGTGGCGGTAAATGAGCAGTTCTTC.